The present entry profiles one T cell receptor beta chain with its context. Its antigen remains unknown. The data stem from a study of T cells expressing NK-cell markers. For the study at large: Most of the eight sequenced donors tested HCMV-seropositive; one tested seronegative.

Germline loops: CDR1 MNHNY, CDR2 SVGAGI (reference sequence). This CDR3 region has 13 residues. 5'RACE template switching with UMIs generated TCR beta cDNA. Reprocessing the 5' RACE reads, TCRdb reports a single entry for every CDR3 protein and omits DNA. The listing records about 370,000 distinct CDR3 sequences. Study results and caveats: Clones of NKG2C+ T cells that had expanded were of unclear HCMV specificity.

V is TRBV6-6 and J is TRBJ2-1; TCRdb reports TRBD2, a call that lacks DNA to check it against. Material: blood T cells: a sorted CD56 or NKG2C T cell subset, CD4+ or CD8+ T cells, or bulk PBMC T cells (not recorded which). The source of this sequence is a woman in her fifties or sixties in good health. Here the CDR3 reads CASREATYNEQFF.